This T cell receptor beta chain stems from a study of cytomegalovirus exposure and HLA in healthy donors. Study outcomes and limitations: The authors later linked a missense DCLRE1C variant to TCR beta V- and J-gene trimming. In a later analysis, an Asian-associated ancestry cluster reportedly showed fewer N-insertions than the roughly 700-donor mean.

Concerning this clone itself: Its antigen remains unidentified.

In the PCR, 60 Vbeta and 13 Jbeta primers were used. The repertoire was sequenced with immunoSEQ multiplex PCR; TCRdb's copy has only in-frame clones and lacks some. Among roughly 120,000 clones listed, roughly 80% were seen once. V lost 8 bases and J lost 8, with 22 bases in between. CDR1 is SGHRS, CDR2 YFSETQ, per germline. The CDR3 spans 14 residues. The J gene is TRBJ1-2, the V gene TRBV5-1, with D perhaps matching TRBD1 (6 bases). Sequencing was done on a sample of PBMCs. This clonotype originated in a man under 40 in good health and CMV-seropositive. The CDR3 sequence: CASGPAGGAEGYTF. DNA for the CDR3: TGCGCCAGTGGCCCGGCGGGGGGCGCTGAGGGCTACACCTTC.